The clone carrying this T cell receptor (beta chain) was detected only a few times. V was clipped by 5 bases and J by 10 bases, with 14 bases between them. CDR3 size: 12 residues. This sample stems from a study of blood T cell repertoires in COVID-19. The wider study: COVID-19 samples collected from the United States, Italy and Spain covered acute and convalescent phases. The analysed material was cDNA or gDNA that came from T cells, B-cell-depleted T cells, or PBMCs.

Original analysis: Reference gene primers were amplified, and this amplification served to estimate nucleated cell counts. Only in-frame clones appear in the TCRdb table, and some are missing; sequencing was by immunoSEQ multiplex PCR. The V and J calls and clone size were taken over from that table, and D and trimming were inferred from the DNA. The sample has about 160,000 clones; 85% to 95% are singletons. The rearrangement joins TRBV12-3 or TRBV12-4 to TRBJ1-2; D call uncertain. Sequences were obtained from peripheral blood. This receptor was obtained from a woman aged 45 to 65 with acute or convalescent COVID-19. CDR3 sequence reads: CASSRGDGHYTF. DNA for the CDR3: TGTGCCAGCAGTCGGGGTGATGGTCACTACACCTTC.